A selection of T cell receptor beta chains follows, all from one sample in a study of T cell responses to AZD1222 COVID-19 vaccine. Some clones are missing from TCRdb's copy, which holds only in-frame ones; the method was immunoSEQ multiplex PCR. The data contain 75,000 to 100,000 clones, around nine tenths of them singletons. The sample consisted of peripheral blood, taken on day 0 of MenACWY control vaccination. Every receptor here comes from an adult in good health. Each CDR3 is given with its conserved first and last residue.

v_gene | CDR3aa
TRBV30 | CAWSQGSTDTQYF
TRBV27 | CASSRIGDPASNYGYTF
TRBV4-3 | CASSQAHNTGGYEQYF
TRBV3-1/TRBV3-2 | CASSHGRGTEAFF
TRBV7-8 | CASSLQGPTGNTIYF
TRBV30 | CAWSQGDEKLFF
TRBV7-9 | CASSLELASSRETQYF
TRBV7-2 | CASSLRFLAGSYEQYF
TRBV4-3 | CASSQVWGGLYEQYF
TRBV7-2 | CASSSDLAWGRNEQFF
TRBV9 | CASSPRAYTGELFF
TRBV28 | CASSGPGRREKLFF
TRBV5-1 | CASSLGQGNGYTF
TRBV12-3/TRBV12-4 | CASRLGGTGELFF
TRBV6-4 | CASSWIPGPNYGYTF
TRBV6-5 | CASSSTGSREQYF
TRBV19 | CATTNRAGFDEQYF
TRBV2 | CASSEYRGVNEQYF
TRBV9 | CASSVEGGSGLSPLHF
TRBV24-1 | CATSGGWGDTEAFF
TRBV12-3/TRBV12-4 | CASLPGGSYEQYF
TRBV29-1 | CSVLHSTDTQYF
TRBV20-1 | CSASRGPSYNEQFF
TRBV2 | CASQGEGNTEAFF
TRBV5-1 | CASRQGLETQYF
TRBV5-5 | CASSRLFAQGKETQYF
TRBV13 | CASSLGGTRGYNEQFF
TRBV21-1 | CASSSTDTTKMNTEAFF
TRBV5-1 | CASSLVLNTDTQYF
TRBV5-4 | CASSEPDSYYNEQFF
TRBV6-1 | CASSEKGQNTEAFF
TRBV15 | CATSLDGTMRGYTF
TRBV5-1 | CASSVGYNQPQHF
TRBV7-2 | CASSRDTGSYNEQFF
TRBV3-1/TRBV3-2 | CASSQEIGTSGENEQFF
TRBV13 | CASSSTGGGTYEQYF
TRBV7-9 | CASSSGSYNEQFF
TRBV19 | CASSSLEEVPNSPLHF
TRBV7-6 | CASSHPGTGDQKPYEQYF
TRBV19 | CASSGDSNQPQHF
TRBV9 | CASSGDGAGGEQYF